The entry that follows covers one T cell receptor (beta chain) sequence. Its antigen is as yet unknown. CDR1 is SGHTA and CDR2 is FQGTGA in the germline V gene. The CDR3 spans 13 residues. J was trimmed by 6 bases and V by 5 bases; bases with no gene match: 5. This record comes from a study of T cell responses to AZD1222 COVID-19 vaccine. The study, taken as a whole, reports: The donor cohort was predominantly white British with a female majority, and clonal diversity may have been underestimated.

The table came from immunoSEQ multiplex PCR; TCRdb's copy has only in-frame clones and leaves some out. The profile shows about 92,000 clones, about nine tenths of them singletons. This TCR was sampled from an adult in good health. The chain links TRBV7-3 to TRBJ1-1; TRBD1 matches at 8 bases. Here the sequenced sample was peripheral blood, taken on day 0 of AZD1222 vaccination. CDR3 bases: TGTGCCAGCAGCGCCCCAGGGGGCGCTGAAGCTTTCTTT. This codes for CASSAPGGAEAFF.